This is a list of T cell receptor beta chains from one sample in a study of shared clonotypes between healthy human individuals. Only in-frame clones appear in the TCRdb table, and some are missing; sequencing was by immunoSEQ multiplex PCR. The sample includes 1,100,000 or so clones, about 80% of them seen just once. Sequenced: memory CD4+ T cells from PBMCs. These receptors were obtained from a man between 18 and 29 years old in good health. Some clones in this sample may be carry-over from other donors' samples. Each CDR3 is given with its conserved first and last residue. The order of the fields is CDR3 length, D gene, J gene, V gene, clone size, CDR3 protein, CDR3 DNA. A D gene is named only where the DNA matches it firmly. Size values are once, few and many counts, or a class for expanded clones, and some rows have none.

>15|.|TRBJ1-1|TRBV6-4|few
CASNREHSTNTEAFF
TGTGCCAGCAACCGGGAGCATTCTACGAACACTGAAGCTTTCTTT
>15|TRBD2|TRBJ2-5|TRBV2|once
CASTEGNSGSETQYF
TGTGCCAGCACCGAAGGGAATAGCGGGAGCGAGACCCAGTACTTC
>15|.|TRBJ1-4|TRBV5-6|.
CASSLLAGADEKLFF
TGTGCCAGCAGCTTGCTAGCAGGGGCCGATGAAAAACTGTTTTTT
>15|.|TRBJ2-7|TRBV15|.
CATSREDSSSYEQYF
TGTGCCACCAGCAGAGAGGACTCTAGCTCCTACGAGCAGTACTTC
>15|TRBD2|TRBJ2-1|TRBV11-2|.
CASSLEGGSYNEQFF
TGTGCCAGCAGCTTAGAGGGCGGGAGCTACAATGAGCAGTTCTTC
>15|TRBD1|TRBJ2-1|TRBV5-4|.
CASSLGQGLNNEQFF
TGTGCCAGCAGCCTGGGACAGGGTCTTAACAATGAGCAGTTCTTC
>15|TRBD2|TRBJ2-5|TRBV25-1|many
CASSRLAGVGETQYF
TGTGCCAGCAGCCGACTAGCGGGAGTAGGAGAGACCCAGTACTTC
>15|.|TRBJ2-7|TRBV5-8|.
CASSLAGSELYEQYF
TGTGCCAGCAGCTTGGCTGGGTCAGAACTGTACGAGCAGTACTTC
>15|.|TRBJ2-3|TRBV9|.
CASSAGTIVTDTQYF
TGTGCCAGCAGCGCCGGGACCATAGTGACAGATACGCAGTATTTT
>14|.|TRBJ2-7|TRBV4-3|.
CASSQQAFSYEQYF
TGCGCCAGCAGCCAGCAGGCTTTCTCCTACGAGCAGTACTTC
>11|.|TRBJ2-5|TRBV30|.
CAWTVGETQYF
TGTGCCTGGACAGTCGGGGAGACCCAGTACTTC
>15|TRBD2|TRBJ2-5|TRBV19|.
CATRTSGREGETQYF
TGTGCCACCCGGACTAGCGGGAGGGAAGGAGAGACCCAGTACTTC
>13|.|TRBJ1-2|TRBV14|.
CASSQQGNYGYTF
TGTGCCAGCAGCCAACAGGGGAACTATGGCTACACCTTC
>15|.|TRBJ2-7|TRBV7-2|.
CASSLQPGGSYEQYF
TGTGCCAGCAGCTTACAACCTGGGGGTTCCTACGAGCAGTACTTC
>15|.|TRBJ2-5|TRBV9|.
CASSAGDVYQETQYF
TGTGCCAGCAGCGCAGGGGACGTATACCAAGAGACCCAGTACTTC
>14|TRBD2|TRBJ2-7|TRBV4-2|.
CASSQGTSGGEQYF
TGTGCCAGCAGCCAAGGGACTAGCGGAGGTGAGCAGTACTTC
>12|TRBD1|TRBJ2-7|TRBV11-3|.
CASSHGTDEQYF
TGTGCCAGCAGCCACGGGACAGACGAGCAGTACTTC
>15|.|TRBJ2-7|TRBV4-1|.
CASRRNTQGPYEQYF
TGCGCCAGCAGACGGAATACTCAGGGCCCCTACGAGCAGTACTTC
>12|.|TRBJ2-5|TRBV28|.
CASNLRSETQYF
TGTGCCAGCAACTTACGCTCAGAGACCCAGTACTTC
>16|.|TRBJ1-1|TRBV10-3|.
CAISESRGGGHIEAFF
TGTGCCATCAGTGAGTCTAGGGGTGGGGGGCACATTGAAGCTTTCTTT
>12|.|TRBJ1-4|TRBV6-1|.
CASTYSTEKLFF
TGTGCCAGCACTTATTCGACGGAAAAACTGTTTTTT
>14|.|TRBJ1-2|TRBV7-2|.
CASSLVTGSYGYTF
TGTGCCAGCAGCTTAGTGACAGGATCCTATGGCTACACCTTC
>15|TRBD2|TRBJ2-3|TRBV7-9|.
CASTPTSGRRDTQYF
TGTGCCAGCACCCCGACTAGCGGGAGGCGGGATACGCAGTATTTT
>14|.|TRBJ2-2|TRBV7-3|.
CASSPLWNTGELFF
TGTGCCAGCAGCCCGCTTTGGAACACCGGGGAGCTGTTTTTT
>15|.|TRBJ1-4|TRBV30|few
CAWSPRGGVNEKLFF
TGTGCCTGGAGCCCCAGAGGAGGAGTTAATGAAAAACTGTTTTTT
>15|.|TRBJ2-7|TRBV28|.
CASSLVGSQSYEQYF
TGTGCCAGCAGTTTAGTAGGGAGCCAGTCCTACGAGCAGTACTTC
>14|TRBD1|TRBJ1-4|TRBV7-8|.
CASSPQTGNEKLFF
TGTGCCAGCAGCCCACAGACAGGGAATGAAAAACTGTTTTTT